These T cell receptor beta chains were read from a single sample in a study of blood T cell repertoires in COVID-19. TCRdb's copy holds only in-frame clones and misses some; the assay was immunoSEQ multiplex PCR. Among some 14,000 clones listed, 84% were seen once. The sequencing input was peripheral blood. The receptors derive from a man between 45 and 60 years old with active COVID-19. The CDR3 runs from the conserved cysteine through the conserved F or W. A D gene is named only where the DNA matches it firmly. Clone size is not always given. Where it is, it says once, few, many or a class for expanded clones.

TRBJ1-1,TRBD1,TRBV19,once,CASSQYVSGGTEAFF,TGTGCCAGTAGTCAATACGTTTCAGGGGGCACTGAAGCTTTCTTT
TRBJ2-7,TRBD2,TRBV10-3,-,CAISETLAGGGYEQYF,TGTGCCATCAGTGAGACACTAGCGGGAGGGGGCTACGAGCAGTACTTC
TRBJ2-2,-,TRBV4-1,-,CASSQNPGGYTGELFF,TGCGCCAGCAGCCAAAACCCTGGGGGGTACACCGGGGAGCTGTTTTTT
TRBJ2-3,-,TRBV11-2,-,CASSSGGGTDTQYF,TGTGCCAGCAGCTCCGGAGGGGGCACAGATACGCAGTATTTT
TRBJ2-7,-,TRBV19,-,CASSIRGTGEGFYEQYF,TGTGCCAGTAGTATTCGAGGCACGGGAGAGGGTTTCTACGAGCAGTACTTC
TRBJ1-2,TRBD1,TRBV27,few,CASSLTGGPGYGYTF,TGTGCCAGCAGTTTGACAGGGGGCCCCGGCTATGGCTACACCTTC
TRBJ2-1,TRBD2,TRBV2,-,CASTPGGTSGIGEQFF,TGTGCCAGCACCCCGGGGGGGACTAGCGGGATCGGGGAGCAGTTCTTC
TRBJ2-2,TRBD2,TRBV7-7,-,CASSPGPRLAGYTGELFF,TGTGCCAGCAGCCCAGGGCCTCGACTAGCGGGATACACCGGGGAGCTGTTTTTT
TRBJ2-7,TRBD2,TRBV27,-,CASSGTSEGEQYF,TGTGCCAGCAGCGGGACTAGCGAGGGGGAGCAGTACTTC
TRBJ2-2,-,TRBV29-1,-,CSVDVGELFF,TGCAGCGTTGACGTCGGGGAGCTGTTTTTT
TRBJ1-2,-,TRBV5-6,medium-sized,CASSFRGIYGYTF,TGTGCCAGCAGCTTTAGGGGTATATATGGCTACACCTTC
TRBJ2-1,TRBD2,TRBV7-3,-,CASSPNVLAGPVNEQFF,TGTGCCAGCAGCCCCAATGTCCTAGCGGGACCCGTCAATGAGCAGTTCTTC
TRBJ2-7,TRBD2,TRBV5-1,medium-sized,CASSFAGASYEQYF,TGCGCCAGCAGCTTCGCGGGAGCGAGTTACGAGCAGTACTTC
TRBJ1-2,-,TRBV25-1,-,CASSEWGRGYTF,TGTGCCAGCAGTGAGTGGGGCCGGGGCTACACCTTC
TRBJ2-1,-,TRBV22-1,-,CPGSARSGRAYNEQFF,TGTCCTGGGAGCGCACGTAGCGGGAGGGCCTACAATGAGCAGTTCTTC
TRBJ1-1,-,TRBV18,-,CASSPGQGAEAFF,TGTGCCAGCTCACCGGGGCAGGGCGCCGAAGCTTTCTTT
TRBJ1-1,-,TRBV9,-,CASSAEPPGQFF,TGTGCCAGCAGCGCTGAACCTCCAGGACAGTTCTTT
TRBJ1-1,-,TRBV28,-,CASSFRPDTEAFF,TGTGCCAGCAGTTTCAGGCCAGACACTGAAGCTTTCTTT
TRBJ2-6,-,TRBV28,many,CASSLGETDSGANVLTF,TGTGCCAGCAGTTTAGGCGAGACAGACTCTGGGGCCAACGTCCTGACTTTC
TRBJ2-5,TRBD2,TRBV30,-,CAWSVPLPSGRAETQYF,TGTGCCTGGAGTGTACCCCTCCCTAGCGGGAGGGCAGAGACCCAGTACTTC
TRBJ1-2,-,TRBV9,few,CASSTGGGEGDGYTF,TGTGCCAGCAGCACTGGAGGAGGGGAAGGAGATGGCTACACCTTC
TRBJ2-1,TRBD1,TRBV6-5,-,CASSPRTGWSEQFF,TGTGCCAGCAGTCCGAGGACAGGCTGGAGTGAGCAGTTCTTC
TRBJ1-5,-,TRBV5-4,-,CASSLLRGNQPQHF,TGTGCCAGCAGCTTGCTCAGGGGCAATCAGCCCCAGCATTTT
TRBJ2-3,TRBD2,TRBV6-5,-,CASTDPTSGTDTQYF,TGTGCCAGCACAGACCCGACTAGCGGCACAGATACGCAGTATTTT
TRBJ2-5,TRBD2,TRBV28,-,CASTETPGTSGKGSVDQYF,TGTGCCAGCACTGAGACACCCGGGACTAGCGGGAAAGGGAGCGTGGACCAGTACTTC
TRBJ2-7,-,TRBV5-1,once,CASSLNLPYEQYF,TGCGCCAGCAGCTTGAACTTACCTTACGAGCAGTACTTC
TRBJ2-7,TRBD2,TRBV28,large,CASRTSGDIYEQYF,TGTGCCAGCAGAACTAGCGGAGATATATACGAGCAGTACTTC
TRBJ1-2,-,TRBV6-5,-,CASSYGGVDYGYTF,TGTGCCAGCAGTTACGGAGGGGTCGACTATGGCTACACCTTC
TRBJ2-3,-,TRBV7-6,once,CASSLVSGGTDTQYF,TGTGCCAGCAGCTTAGTTTCAGGGGGCACAGATACGCAGTATTTT
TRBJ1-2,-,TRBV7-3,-,CASEIRGSLYGYTF,TGTGCCAGTGAAATTAGGGGGAGTCTCTATGGCTACACCTTC
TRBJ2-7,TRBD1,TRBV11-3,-,CASSPEQGALDEQYF,TGTGCCAGCAGCCCAGAACAGGGGGCGCTGGACGAGCAGTACTTC
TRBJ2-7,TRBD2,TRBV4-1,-,CASSQDPAGAFYEQYF,TGCGCCAGCAGCCAAGATCCTGCGGGAGCCTTCTACGAGCAGTACTTC
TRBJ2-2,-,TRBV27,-,CASSLGQNTGELFF,TGTGCCAGCAGTTTAGGGCAGAACACCGGGGAGCTGTTTTTT
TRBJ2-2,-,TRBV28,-,CASSRQNTGELFF,TGTGCCAGCAGTCGACAGAACACCGGGGAGCTGTTTTTT
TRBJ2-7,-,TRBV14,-,CASSQTSGPSYEQYF,TGTGCCAGCAGCCAAACTTCAGGGCCCTCCTACGAGCAGTACTTC
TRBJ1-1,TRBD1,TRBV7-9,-,CASGTGGLLAEAFF,TGTGCCAGCGGGACAGGGGGTCTCTTAGCTGAAGCTTTCTTT
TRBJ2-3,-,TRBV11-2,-,CASSPNTGLSSTDTQYF,TGTGCCAGCAGCCCCAATACGGGACTTTCTAGCACAGATACGCAGTATTTT
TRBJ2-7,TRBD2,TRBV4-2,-,CASSPSTIPGLADSHEQYF,TGTGCCAGCAGCCCCTCGACGATTCCGGGACTAGCGGACTCCCACGAGCAGTACTTC
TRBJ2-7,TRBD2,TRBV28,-,CASGGAGGYEQYF,TGTGCCAGCGGGGGGGCGGGAGGCTACGAGCAGTACTTC
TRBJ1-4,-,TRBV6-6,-,CASRPRTNEKLFF,TGTGCCAGCAGGCCTCGGACAAATGAAAAACTGTTTTTT
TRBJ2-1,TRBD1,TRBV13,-,CASSRADRGSLNEQFF,TGTGCCAGCAGTCGAGCGGACAGGGGGTCTCTCAATGAGCAGTTCTTC